This is a list of T cell receptor beta chains from one sample in a study of CXCR3-negative and CXCR3-positive naive CD8 T cells. TCRdb re-analyzed the 5' RACE reads; it lists each CDR3 protein once, without DNA. The sample has around 40,000 distinct CDR3 sequences. Sequenced sample: naive CXCR3- CD8+ T cells from blood. Receptor source: a human donor in good health. Some clones in this sample may be carry-over from other donors' samples. Both conserved end residues are part of each CDR3. Clone size is shown for a subset of rows, as once, few, many or a class of expanded clone.

V gene: TRBV29-1; clone size: .; J gene: TRBJ1-5; CDR3 protein: CSVGDRGQPQHF
V gene: TRBV7-9; clone size: .; J gene: TRBJ2-7; CDR3 protein: CASSANPGSYEQYF
V gene: TRBV14; clone size: .; J gene: TRBJ2-5; CDR3 protein: CASSQDARTEETQYF
V gene: TRBV7-3; clone size: .; J gene: TRBJ2-1; CDR3 protein: CASSSTGTFGEQFF
V gene: TRBV28; clone size: .; J gene: TRBJ2-4; CDR3 protein: CASREGGHIQYF
V gene: TRBV5-6; clone size: .; J gene: TRBJ2-1; CDR3 protein: CASSSTLSYNEQFF
V gene: TRBV7-9; clone size: .; J gene: TRBJ1-2; CDR3 protein: CASSLDSFYGYTF
V gene: TRBV5-1; clone size: .; J gene: TRBJ1-6; CDR3 protein: CASSLFGTDNSPLHF
V gene: TRBV27; clone size: .; J gene: TRBJ2-1; CDR3 protein: CASIPTGLAGGGHNEQFF
V gene: TRBV20-1; clone size: .; J gene: TRBJ2-7; CDR3 protein: CSARDLREAYEQYF
V gene: TRBV9; clone size: .; J gene: TRBJ1-1; CDR3 protein: CASSAPDGMNTEAFF
V gene: TRBV29-1; clone size: .; J gene: TRBJ1-1; CDR3 protein: CSVVTQGTEAFF
V gene: TRBV19; clone size: .; J gene: TRBJ1-2; CDR3 protein: CASTEGRGYTF
V gene: TRBV7-2; clone size: .; J gene: TRBJ2-1; CDR3 protein: CASSLGHYNEQFF
V gene: TRBV12-3/TRBV12-4; clone size: .; J gene: TRBJ2-7; CDR3 protein: CASSVTGGRSSYEQYF
V gene: TRBV29-1; clone size: .; J gene: TRBJ2-7; CDR3 protein: CSVNPGQGNEQYF
V gene: TRBV12-3/TRBV12-4; clone size: .; J gene: TRBJ2-7; CDR3 protein: CASSFGAGPYEQYF
V gene: TRBV29-1; clone size: .; J gene: TRBJ2-7; CDR3 protein: CSDDRGYEQYF
V gene: TRBV29-1; clone size: .; J gene: TRBJ2-7; CDR3 protein: CSVDTGTIHSRSYEQYF
V gene: TRBV12-3/TRBV12-4; clone size: .; J gene: TRBJ2-2; CDR3 protein: CASRQGAYTGELFF
V gene: TRBV6-2/TRBV6-3; clone size: .; J gene: TRBJ2-1; CDR3 protein: CASSLLGGWNEQFF
V gene: TRBV2; clone size: .; J gene: TRBJ2-5; CDR3 protein: CASEGYSGSLSQETKYF
V gene: TRBV7-6; clone size: .; J gene: TRBJ1-1; CDR3 protein: CASSPREGWSNTEAFF
V gene: TRBV6-6; clone size: .; J gene: TRBJ2-7; CDR3 protein: CASSYSSYEQYF
V gene: TRBV5-1; clone size: .; J gene: TRBJ2-7; CDR3 protein: CASSWGSVGTYEQYF
V gene: TRBV7-9; clone size: .; J gene: TRBJ1-6; CDR3 protein: CACERTGERFSPLHF
V gene: TRBV6-5; clone size: .; J gene: TRBJ2-7; CDR3 protein: CASMVGVSYEQYF
V gene: TRBV11-3; clone size: medium-sized; J gene: TRBJ2-1; CDR3 protein: CASSYRGGIYNEQFF
V gene: TRBV7-9; clone size: .; J gene: TRBJ1-6; CDR3 protein: CASSSQRPADNSPLHF
V gene: TRBV28; clone size: .; J gene: TRBJ2-2; CDR3 protein: CASSFWGQTDTGELFF
V gene: TRBV7-9; clone size: .; J gene: TRBJ1-1; CDR3 protein: CASSLGLGERTEAFF
V gene: TRBV29-1; clone size: .; J gene: TRBJ1-1; CDR3 protein: CSVGLDLNTEAFF
V gene: TRBV6-5; clone size: .; J gene: TRBJ2-5; CDR3 protein: CASSSGTSGNQYF
V gene: TRBV21-1; clone size: .; J gene: TRBJ1-5; CDR3 protein: CASSKNDPGLYSNQPQHF
V gene: TRBV12-5; clone size: .; J gene: TRBJ2-3; CDR3 protein: CASAQTRVGGTDTQYF
V gene: TRBV19; clone size: .; J gene: TRBJ1-1; CDR3 protein: CATLGGRSYTEAFF
V gene: TRBV29-1; clone size: .; J gene: TRBJ1-2; CDR3 protein: CSTPLSDRSYTF
V gene: TRBV6-2/TRBV6-3; clone size: .; J gene: TRBJ1-1; CDR3 protein: CASSHRENTEAFF
V gene: TRBV28; clone size: .; J gene: TRBJ2-1; CDR3 protein: CASSSTYNEQFF
V gene: TRBV4-2; clone size: .; J gene: TRBJ2-3; CDR3 protein: CASSQVGGTPSTDTQYF
V gene: TRBV28; clone size: .; J gene: TRBJ2-5; CDR3 protein: CASSPRGRQETQYF
V gene: TRBV12-3/TRBV12-4; clone size: .; J gene: TRBJ2-1; CDR3 protein: CASSGAGRGNEQFF
V gene: TRBV19; clone size: .; J gene: TRBJ1-5; CDR3 protein: CASTSMGLGNQPQHF
V gene: TRBV28; clone size: .; J gene: TRBJ2-7; CDR3 protein: CASSPPWGSYEQYF
V gene: TRBV5-1; clone size: medium-sized; J gene: TRBJ2-1; CDR3 protein: CASSSGQTYNEQFF
V gene: TRBV5-1; clone size: .; J gene: TRBJ1-2; CDR3 protein: CASSWGTEAGYGYTF
V gene: TRBV13; clone size: .; J gene: TRBJ1-2; CDR3 protein: CASQGRISLGYTF
V gene: TRBV5-1; clone size: .; J gene: TRBJ2-3; CDR3 protein: CASSLADGSFTDTQYF
V gene: TRBV7-3; clone size: .; J gene: TRBJ2-2; CDR3 protein: CASSPYESGELFF
V gene: TRBV12-3/TRBV12-4; clone size: .; J gene: TRBJ2-1; CDR3 protein: CASSFRLPGAVSHNEQFF
V gene: TRBV6-1; clone size: .; J gene: TRBJ2-1; CDR3 protein: CASSVAGGYNEQFF
V gene: TRBV29-1; clone size: .; J gene: TRBJ2-1; CDR3 protein: CSAPGDNEQFF
V gene: TRBV5-5; clone size: .; J gene: TRBJ2-3; CDR3 protein: CASSPTGVTTDTQYF
V gene: TRBV29-1; clone size: .; J gene: TRBJ1-3; CDR3 protein: CSVLGDSNTIYF
V gene: TRBV9; clone size: .; J gene: TRBJ2-1; CDR3 protein: CASSQAVVAGGRNEQFF
V gene: TRBV29-1; clone size: .; J gene: TRBJ1-2; CDR3 protein: CRHRRGAPGYTF
V gene: TRBV29-1; clone size: medium-sized; J gene: TRBJ2-1; CDR3 protein: CSVGVSGDEQFF
V gene: TRBV7-9; clone size: .; J gene: TRBJ2-6; CDR3 protein: CASSSTVSGANVLTF
V gene: TRBV2; clone size: .; J gene: TRBJ2-7; CDR3 protein: CASKQEQAVPEQYF
V gene: TRBV4-1; clone size: medium-sized; J gene: TRBJ1-1; CDR3 protein: CASSQAGPRLGAFF